Following are 13 T cell receptor beta chains from one sample sequenced in a study of blood T cell repertoires in COVID-19 (dated by TCRdb to 2020 to 2022). Libraries were constructed by the immunoSEQ multiplex PCR assay. The source is immuneACCESS, and TCRdb retained only in-frame sequences with V and J called. Part of the clones is not carried over; for the studies checked, unresolved V genes explain less than half of this, and the remainder is unexplained. For this sample the table gives roughly 180,000 clones, of which 80% to 90% were detected only once. The ten largest clones take up around 20% of the sample. The sample was peripheral blood. These receptors were taken from a man between 70 and 80 years old with active or convalescent COVID-19.

The V call is TRBV29-1, the J call TRBJ1-2; no clear D gene. The V end lost 6 bases, the J end lost 5 bases, and 16 bases lay between the germline ends. This CDR3 is 13 amino acids long. Looked up from germline, CDR1 is SQVTM and CDR2 is ANQGSEA. The CDR3 DNA reads TGCAGCGTCGAGGGTGGGGTATTTTATGGCTACACCTTC. This sequence encodes CSVEGGVFYGYTF.

A few counts support this clone. This chain uses TRBV5-6 with TRBJ2-5; TRBD1 matches at 7 bases. V lost 1 base and J lost 7; bases outside the gene matches: 10. There are 15 residues in the CDR3. In germline, CDR1 is SGHDT, CDR2 YYEEEE. CDR3 in amino acids: CASSLTTGPGLTQYF. DNA for the CDR3: TGTGCCAGCAGCTTGACGACAGGGCCTGGGTTGACCCAGTACTTC.

This clone was observed a few times. The rearrangement joins TRBV6-2 or TRBV6-3 to TRBJ1-3; D remains unclear. The ends were cut back, 1 base at V and 0 bases at J, with 16 bases in the middle. This CDR3 spans 18 amino acids. Germline assignment: CDR1 MNHEY and CDR2 SVGEGT. CDR3 nucleotides: TGTGCCAGCAGTTACTTCTTCCTACAGAAGAGCTCTGGAAACACCATATATTTT. It translates to CASSYFFLQKSSGNTIYF.

V gene TRBV10-3 combines with J gene TRBJ1-3, with D tentatively TRBD1 (5 bases). Germline V gives CDR1 ENHRY, CDR2 SYGVKD. V gave up 11 bases and J gave up 0 bases, with 11 bases separating them. The CDR3 sequence is 13 residues long. The CDR3 reads CASGGSSGNTIYF. CDR3 in DNA: TGTGCCTCCGGGGGGTCCTCTGGAAACACCATATATTTT.

This clone was detected once. V and J are TRBV6-2 or TRBV6-3 and TRBJ2-5; D gene uncertain. The CDR3 runs 13 residues. V was cut by 6 bases and J by 2 bases, with 10 bases left in between. Germline values: CDR1 MNHEY, CDR2 SVGEGT. The DNA of the CDR3 is TGTGCCAGCAGCCTCCGCGCTCAAGAGACCCAGTACTTC. Its translation is CASSLRAQETQYF.

The chain joins TRBV19 to TRBJ2-7, with D possibly matching TRBD1 (6 bases). CDR3 length: 13 residues. V lost 5 bases to trimming and J lost 3 bases, with 11 bases between them. The germline V gene encodes CDR1 LNHDA and CDR2 SQIVND (reference sequence). The chain's CDR3 is CASSPRRGYEQYF. For the CDR3, the DNA is TGTGCCAGTAGTCCCCGCAGGGGCTACGAGCAGTACTTC.

The J gene is TRBJ2-1, the V gene TRBV4-3; D perhaps matches TRBD2 (6 bases). This CDR3 comprises 14 residues. From germline, CDR1 is LGHNA and CDR2 YSLEER. Trimming pared 4 bases from V and 7 bases from J, leaving 14 bases between. CDR3 DNA sequence: TGCGCCAGCAGCCCCCGGGGGACTTGGAATGAGCAGTTCTTC. It specifies CASSPRGTWNEQFF.

Written as DNA, the CDR3 is TGTGCCACCAGTGACCTGGACAGTAGCTCCTACAATGAGCAGTTCTTC. Encoded protein: CATSDLDSSSYNEQFF. This chain uses TRBV24-1 with TRBJ2-1, with D possibly being TRBD1 (6 bases). This CDR3 is built from 16 residues. CDR1 is KGHDR and CDR2 is SFDVKD in the germline V gene. With 4 bases removed from V and 0 bases from J, the gap between germline ends came to 12 bases.

The chain carries TRBV5-6 and TRBJ2-2; D may be TRBD1 (5 bases). CDR1 SGHDT and CDR2 YYEEEE come from the germline V gene. The CDR3 has 13 residues. V was trimmed by 0 bases and J by 5 bases, leaving 5 bases between them. CDR3 amino acids: CASSLGQTGELFF. Written as DNA, the CDR3 is TGTGCCAGCAGCTTGGGACAGACCGGGGAGCTGTTTTTT.

The chain links TRBV18 to TRBJ2-5; the match to TRBD2 covers 8 bases. Germline V gives CDR1 KGHSH, CDR2 LQKENI. This CDR3 is 15 amino acids long. J gave up 5 bases and V 3 bases, and 8 bases lay outside the gene matches. DNA for the CDR3: TGTGCCAGCTCACCCGGCGGAGCGGGAGAGGAGACCCAGTACTTC. Its translation is CASSPGGAGEETQYF.

The chain uses TRBV29-1 and TRBJ1-3, with a tentative D call TRBD1 (5 bases). The CDR3 extends over 14 amino acids. Looked up from germline, CDR1 is SQVTM and CDR2 is ANQGSEA. V gave up 5 bases and J gave up 4 bases, with 15 bases separating them. The CDR3 sequence is CSVNFPGGGNTIYF. DNA of the CDR3: TGCAGCGTTAACTTTCCGGGGGGAGGAAACACCATATATTTT.

The J gene is TRBJ1-4, the V gene TRBV9; tentative D call: TRBD1 (6 bases). Germline CDR1 reads SGDLS; CDR2 reads YYNGEE. The CDR3 has 13 amino acids. Trimming left V 7 bases short and J 8 bases short, with 15 bases between. CDR3 in amino acids: CASCRQAGEKLFF. For the CDR3, the DNA is TGTGCCAGCTGCAGACAGGCCGGGGAAAAACTGTTTTTT. Drawing the rest from reference TRBV9 and TRBJ1-4, the complete variable domain is DSGVTQTPKHLITATGQRVTLRCSPRSGDLSVYWYQQSLDQGLQFLIQYYNGEERAKGNILERFSAQQFPDLHSELNLSSLELGDSALYFCASCRQAGEKLFFGSGTQLSVL.

Comment on this clone: Compared with germline, one end of the junction differs, possibly owing to a read error. The chain combines TRBV5-6 with TRBJ1-4, with D uncertain. Germline CDR1 SGHDT, CDR2 YYEEEE. The CDR3 is 14 residues long. The CDR3, as DNA: TGTGCCAGCAGCTTGGCCGAGCTAAATGCAAAACTGTTTTTT. Protein product: CASSLAELNAKLFF.